This T cell receptor beta chain derives from a study of blood T cell repertoires in COVID-19 (TCRdb year 2020). At the level of the whole study: The collaborator samples originated in the United States, Italy and Spain and spanned the acute and convalescent phases of COVID-19. The material from the prospective study consisted of cDNA or gDNA derived from T cells, B-cell-depleted T cells, or PBMCs. The dataset comprised deeply sampled blood TCRbeta repertoires from subjects exposed to, actively infected with, or recovered from COVID-19. The repertoires were released in a freely available public database meant as a resource for research on the immune response to SARS-CoV-2. Samples were obtained from the ongoing ImmuneRACE study (first 160 participants) and from approximately 1,200 subjects provided by 6 global collaborators. Sample metadata almost always included a de-identified subject ID, COVID-19 status, age in years and sex. Where HLA class I and class II types were available, the types were taken from metadata supplied by the sample provider, not from assay-based typing. Broad study findings and their caveats: The quantity of clinical and demographic metadata differed by source and by participant and was supplied without curation.

The immunoSEQ Assay, a bias-controlled multiplex PCR, was used to amplify TCRbeta CDR3 regions from genomic DNA. From the authors' description of their analysis: Within the assay, amplification of reference gene primers was used to estimate how many nucleated cells each sample contained. Sequence reads were collapsed and filtered to measure the absolute abundance of every unique TCRbeta CDR3 rearrangement. For each sample, productive Simpson clonality was calculated as the square root of Simpson's diversity index over productive rearrangements. This is the immuneACCESS table as TCRdb keeps it, with only in-frame sequences that have V and J called. A part of the clones is gone; compared with another copy, unresolved V genes explain less than half, and the rest is unexplained. V, J and clone size reflect that table, while D and trimming were determined from the DNA. For this sample the table gives 270,000 or so clones, of which nearly 90% were detected only once. The ten largest make up roughly 2% of the sample.

This clone occurred once. Its antigen is still unknown. No base qualities exist here, and no much larger clone lies one base off it. CDR1 and CDR2, per the germline V gene, are SNHLY and FYNNEI. Reading from cysteine to phenylalanine, the CDR3 counts 14 amino acids. The CDR3 DNA has 42 bases and is translated from base 1. Trimming costs V 6 bases and J 2 bases, and their ends lie 13 bases apart. One collaborating source in Seattle enrolled patients while the patients were actively infected and followed the patients over time throughout the course of disease. The collaborating institutions used their own protocols to collect whole blood in K2EDTA tubes. For TCRbeta analysis, collaborators shipped samples in one of three forms: frozen whole blood, isolated PBMCs, or DNA extracted from either of those sample types.

The rearranged chain carries TRBV2 and TRBJ1-2; confidence is insufficient to name the D gene. The TCR sequence derives from a woman aged 60-75 years with COVID-19, enrolled during active disease. Sequencing used peripheral blood. The CDR3 protein is CASSSPPGNYGYTF. The nucleotide sequence reads as follows: TGTGCCAGCAGCTCCCCCCCCGGGAACTATGGCTACACCTTC. Beyond the CDR3, the reference TRBV2 and TRBJ1-2 genes provide the residues; the full variable domain reads: EPEVTQTPSHQVTQMGQEVILRCVPISNHLYFYWYRQILGQKVEFLVSFYNNEISEKSEIFDDQFSVERPDGSNFTLKIRSTKLEDSAMYFCASSSPPGNYGYTFGSGTRLTVV.